Here is one T cell receptor (beta chain) with its context. The data were produced by immunoSEQ multiplex PCR, yet TCRdb's version contains in-frame clones alone and is incomplete. The sample yields some 44,000 clones, 92% seen once. CDR3 size: 13 residues. With 1 base removed from V and 6 bases from J, the gap between germline ends came to 6 bases. Germline values: CDR1 SGHAT, CDR2 FQDESV (reference sequence). These data belong to a study of cytomegalovirus exposure and HLA in healthy donors. The donors were members of the validation cohort, which comprised more than 90 subjects and was separate from the first cohort of 600 to 850 subjects.

The TCR comes from a man between 18 and 35 years old in good health and CMV-seronegative. V is TRBV11-1 and J is TRBJ2-2; no clear D. The sequenced sample consisted of PBMCs. CDR3 loop: CASSLGGSGELFF. For the CDR3, the DNA is TGTGCCAGCAGCTTAGGCGGATCCGGGGAGCTGTTTTTT.